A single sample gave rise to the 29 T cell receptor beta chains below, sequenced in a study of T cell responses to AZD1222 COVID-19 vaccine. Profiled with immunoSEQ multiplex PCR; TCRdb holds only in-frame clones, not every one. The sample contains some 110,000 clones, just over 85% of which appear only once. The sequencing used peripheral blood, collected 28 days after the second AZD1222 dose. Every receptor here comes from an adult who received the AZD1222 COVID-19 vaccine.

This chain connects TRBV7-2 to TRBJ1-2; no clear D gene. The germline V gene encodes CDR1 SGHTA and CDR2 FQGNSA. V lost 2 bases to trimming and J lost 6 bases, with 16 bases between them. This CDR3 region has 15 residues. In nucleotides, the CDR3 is TGTGCCAGCAGCTTAAGTCGAACCAAAGGCGATGGCTACACCTTC. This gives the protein CASSLSRTKGDGYTF.

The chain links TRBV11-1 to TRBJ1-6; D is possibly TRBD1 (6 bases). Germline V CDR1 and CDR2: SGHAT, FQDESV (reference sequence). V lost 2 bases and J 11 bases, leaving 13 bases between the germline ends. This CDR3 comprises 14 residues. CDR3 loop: CASSLSGDNTPLHF. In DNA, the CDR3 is TGTGCCAGCAGCTTATCAGGGGACAATACACCCCTCCACTTT.

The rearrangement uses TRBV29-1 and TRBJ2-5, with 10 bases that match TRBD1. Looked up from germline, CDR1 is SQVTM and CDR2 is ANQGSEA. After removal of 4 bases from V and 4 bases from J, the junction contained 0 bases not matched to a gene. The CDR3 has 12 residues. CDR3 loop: CSVGTGGETQYF. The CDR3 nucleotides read TGCAGCGTTGGGACAGGGGGAGAGACCCAGTACTTC.

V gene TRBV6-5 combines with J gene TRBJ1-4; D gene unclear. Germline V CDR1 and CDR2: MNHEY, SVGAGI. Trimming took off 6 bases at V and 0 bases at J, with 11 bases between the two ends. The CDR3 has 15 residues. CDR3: CASRITPATNEKLFF. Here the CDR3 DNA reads TGTGCCAGCAGGATCACCCCAGCAACTAATGAAAAACTGTTTTTT.

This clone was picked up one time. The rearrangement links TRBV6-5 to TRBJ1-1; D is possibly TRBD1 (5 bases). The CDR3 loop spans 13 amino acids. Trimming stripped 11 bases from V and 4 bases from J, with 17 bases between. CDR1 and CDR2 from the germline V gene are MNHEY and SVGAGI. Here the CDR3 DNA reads TGTGCCGCCTACGGGGGTTCGAGCACTGAAGCTTTCTTT. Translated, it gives CAAYGGSSTEAFF.

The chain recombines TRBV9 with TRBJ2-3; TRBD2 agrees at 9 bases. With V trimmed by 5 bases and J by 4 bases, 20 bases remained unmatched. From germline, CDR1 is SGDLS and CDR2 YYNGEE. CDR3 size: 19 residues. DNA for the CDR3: TGTGCCAGCAGTGCTCATTATGGCGGGGGGGCCCCCCCTCCAGATACGCAGTATTTT. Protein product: CASSAHYGGGAPPPDTQYF.

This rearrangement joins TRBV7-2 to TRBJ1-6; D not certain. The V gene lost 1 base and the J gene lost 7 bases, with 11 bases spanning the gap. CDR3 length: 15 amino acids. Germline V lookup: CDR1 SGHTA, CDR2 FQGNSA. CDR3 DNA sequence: TGTGCCAGCAGCTTAGGGCTAGGGCGGAATTCACCCCTCCACTTT. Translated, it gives CASSLGLGRNSPLHF.

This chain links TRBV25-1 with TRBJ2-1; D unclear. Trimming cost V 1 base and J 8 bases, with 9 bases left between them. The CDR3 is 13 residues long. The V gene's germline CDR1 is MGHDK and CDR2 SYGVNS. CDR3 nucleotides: TGTGCCAGCAGTGAATCCTGGGTGGATGAGCAGTTCTTC. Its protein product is CASSESWVDEQFF. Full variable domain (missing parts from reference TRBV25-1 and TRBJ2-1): EADIYQTPRYLVIGTGKKITLECSQTMGHDKMYWYQQDPGMELHLIHYSYGVNSTEKGDLSSESTVSRIRTEHFPLTLESARPSHTSQYLCASSESWVDEQFFGPGTRLTVL.

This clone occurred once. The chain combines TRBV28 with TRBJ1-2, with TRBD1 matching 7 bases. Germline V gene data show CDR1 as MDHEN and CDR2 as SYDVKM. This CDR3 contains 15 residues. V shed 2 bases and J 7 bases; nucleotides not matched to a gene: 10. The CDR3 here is CASSLPDRQGLGYTF. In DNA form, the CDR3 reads TGTGCCAGCAGTTTACCGGATCGACAGGGTCTTGGCTACACCTTC.

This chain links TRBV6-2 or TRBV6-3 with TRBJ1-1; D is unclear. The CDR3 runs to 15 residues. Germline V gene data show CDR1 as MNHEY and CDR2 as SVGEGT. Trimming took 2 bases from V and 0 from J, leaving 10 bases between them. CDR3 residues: CASSYDLRMNTEAFF. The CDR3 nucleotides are TGTGCCAGCAGTTACGACCTGAGGATGAACACTGAAGCTTTCTTT.

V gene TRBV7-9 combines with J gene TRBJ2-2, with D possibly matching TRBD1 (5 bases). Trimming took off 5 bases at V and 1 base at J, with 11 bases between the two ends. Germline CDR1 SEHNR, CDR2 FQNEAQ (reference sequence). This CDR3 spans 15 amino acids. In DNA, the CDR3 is TGTGCCAGCAGCATCGACAGCCTGAACACCGGGGAGCTGTTTTTT. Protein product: CASSIDSLNTGELFF.

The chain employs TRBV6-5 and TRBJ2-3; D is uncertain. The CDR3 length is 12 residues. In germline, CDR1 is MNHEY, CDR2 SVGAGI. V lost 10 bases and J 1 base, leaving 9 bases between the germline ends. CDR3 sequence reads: CATSFGTDTQYF. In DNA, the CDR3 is TGTGCCACCTCATTCGGCACAGATACGCAGTATTTT.

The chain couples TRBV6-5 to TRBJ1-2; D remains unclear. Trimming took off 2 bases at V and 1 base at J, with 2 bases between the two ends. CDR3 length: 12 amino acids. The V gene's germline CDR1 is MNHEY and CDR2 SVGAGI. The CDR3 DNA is TGTGCCAGCAGTTACGATAACTATGGCTACACCTTC. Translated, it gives CASSYDNYGYTF.

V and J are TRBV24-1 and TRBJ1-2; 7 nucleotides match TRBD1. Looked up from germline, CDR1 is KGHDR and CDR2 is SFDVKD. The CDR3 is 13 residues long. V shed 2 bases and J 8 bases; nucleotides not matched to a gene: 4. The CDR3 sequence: CATSDWTGLGYTF. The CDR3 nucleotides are TGTGCCACCAGTGATTGGACAGGATTAGGCTACACCTTC.

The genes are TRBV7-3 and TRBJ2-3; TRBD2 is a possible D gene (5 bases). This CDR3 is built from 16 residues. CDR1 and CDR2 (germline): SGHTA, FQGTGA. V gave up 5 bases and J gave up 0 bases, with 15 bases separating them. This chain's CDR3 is CASSPMAGPSTDTQYF. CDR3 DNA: TGTGCCAGCAGCCCAATGGCGGGTCCTAGCACAGATACGCAGTATTTT.

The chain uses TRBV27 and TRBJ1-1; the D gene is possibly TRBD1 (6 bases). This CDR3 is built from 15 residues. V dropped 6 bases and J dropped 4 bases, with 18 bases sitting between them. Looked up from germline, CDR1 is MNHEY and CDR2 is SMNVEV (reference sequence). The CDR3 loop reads CASSRPGGLGTEAFF. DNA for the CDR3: TGTGCCAGCAGCAGACCGGGGGGGCTGGGCACTGAAGCTTTCTTT.

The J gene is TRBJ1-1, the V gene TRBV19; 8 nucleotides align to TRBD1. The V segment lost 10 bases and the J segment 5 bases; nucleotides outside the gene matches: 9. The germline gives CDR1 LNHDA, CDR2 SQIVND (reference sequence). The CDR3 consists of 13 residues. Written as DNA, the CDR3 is TGTGCCACCCTTGGGACAGGCGGGACTGAAGCTTTCTTT. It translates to CATLGTGGTEAFF.

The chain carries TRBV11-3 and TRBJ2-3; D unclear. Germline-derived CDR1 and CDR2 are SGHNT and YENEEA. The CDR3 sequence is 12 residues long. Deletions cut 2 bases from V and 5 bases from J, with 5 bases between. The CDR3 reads CASSLTEDTQYF. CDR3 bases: TGTGCCAGCAGCTTAACAGAAGATACGCAGTATTTT.

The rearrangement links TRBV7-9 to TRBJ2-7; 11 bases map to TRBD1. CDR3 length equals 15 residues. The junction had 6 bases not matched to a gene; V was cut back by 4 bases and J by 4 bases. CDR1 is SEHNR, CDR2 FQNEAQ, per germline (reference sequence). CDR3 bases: TGTGCCAGCAGCTCTGGGACAGGGGGTAATTACGAGCAGTACTTC. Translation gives CASSSGTGGNYEQYF.

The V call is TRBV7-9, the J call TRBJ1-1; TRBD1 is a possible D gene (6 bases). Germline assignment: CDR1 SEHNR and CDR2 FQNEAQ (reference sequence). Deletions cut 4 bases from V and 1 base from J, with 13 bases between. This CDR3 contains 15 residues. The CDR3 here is CASSSLTGPNTEAFF. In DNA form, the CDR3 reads TGTGCCAGCAGCTCACTGACAGGACCGAACACTGAAGCTTTCTTT.

CDR3 loop: CATSGGTENTEAFF. In DNA, the CDR3 is TGTGCCACCAGTGGGGGAACAGAGAACACTGAAGCTTTCTTT. This sequence joins TRBV24-1 and TRBJ1-1; no definite D call. Germline lookup yields CDR1 KGHDR and CDR2 SFDVKD. V shed 5 bases and J shed 1 base, with 10 bases lying between them. This CDR3 is 14 amino acids long.

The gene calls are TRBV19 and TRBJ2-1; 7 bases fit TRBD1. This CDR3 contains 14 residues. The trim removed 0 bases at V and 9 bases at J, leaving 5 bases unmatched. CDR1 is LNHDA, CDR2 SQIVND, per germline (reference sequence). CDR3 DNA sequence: TGTGCCAGTAGTATAGATCGGCAGGGGGTTGAGCAGTTCTTC. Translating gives CASSIDRQGVEQFF.

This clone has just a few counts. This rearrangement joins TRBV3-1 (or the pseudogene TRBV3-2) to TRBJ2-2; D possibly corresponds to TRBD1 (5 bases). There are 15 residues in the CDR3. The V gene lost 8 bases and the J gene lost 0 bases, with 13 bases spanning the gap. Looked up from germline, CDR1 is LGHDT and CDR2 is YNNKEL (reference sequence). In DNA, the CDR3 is TGTGCCAGCGGCAGGGCGTCGGCGAACACCGGGGAGCTGTTTTTT. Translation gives CASGRASANTGELFF.

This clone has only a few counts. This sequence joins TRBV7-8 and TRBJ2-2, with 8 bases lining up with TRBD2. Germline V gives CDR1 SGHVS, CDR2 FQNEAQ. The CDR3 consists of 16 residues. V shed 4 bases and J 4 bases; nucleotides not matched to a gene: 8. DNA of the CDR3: TGTGCCAGCAGCTCCGGGACTAGGAGAACCACCGGGGAGCTGTTTTTT. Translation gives CASSSGTRRTTGELFF.

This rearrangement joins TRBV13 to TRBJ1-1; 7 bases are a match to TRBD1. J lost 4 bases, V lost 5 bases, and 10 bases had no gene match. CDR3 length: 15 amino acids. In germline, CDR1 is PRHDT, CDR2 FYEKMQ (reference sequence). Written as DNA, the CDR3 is TGTGCCAGCAGCCAACCCGCAGGGGGTGGCACTGAAGCTTTCTTT. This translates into CASSQPAGGGTEAFF.

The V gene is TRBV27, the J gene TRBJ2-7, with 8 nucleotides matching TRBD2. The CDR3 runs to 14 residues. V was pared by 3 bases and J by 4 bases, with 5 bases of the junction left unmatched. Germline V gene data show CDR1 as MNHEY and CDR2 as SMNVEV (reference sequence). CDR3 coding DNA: TGTGCCAGCAGTTTCAGCGGGGGCCTATACGAGCAGTACTTC. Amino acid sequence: CASSFSGGLYEQYF.

The CDR3 loop reads CASSAEPPGTGHYEQYF. The CDR3 nucleotides read TGTGCCAGCAGCGCTGAGCCCCCCGGGACAGGACACTACGAGCAGTACTTC. The chain employs TRBV9 and TRBJ2-7, with 8 bases that match TRBD1. Germline V gene sequence: CDR1 SGDLS, CDR2 YYNGEE. The CDR3 is 17 amino acids. The trim removed 3 bases at V and 3 bases at J, leaving 14 bases unmatched.

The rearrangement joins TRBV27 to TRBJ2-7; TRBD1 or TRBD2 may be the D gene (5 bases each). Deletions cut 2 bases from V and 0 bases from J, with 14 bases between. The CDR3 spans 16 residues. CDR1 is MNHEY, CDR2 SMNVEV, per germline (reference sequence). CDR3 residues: CASSLRGRVNSYEQYF. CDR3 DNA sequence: TGTGCCAGCAGTTTACGGGGACGGGTAAACTCCTACGAGCAGTACTTC.

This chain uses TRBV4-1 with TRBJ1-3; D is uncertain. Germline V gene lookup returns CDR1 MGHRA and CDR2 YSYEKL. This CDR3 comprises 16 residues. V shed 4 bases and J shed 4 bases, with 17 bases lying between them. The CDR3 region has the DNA TGCGCCAGCAGCCGCGTGCTCGAAAGGAGAGGAAACACCATATATTTT. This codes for CASSRVLERRGNTIYF.